Shown below are 29 T cell receptor beta chains from a single sample sequenced in a study of shared T cell receptors in the human thymus. Here immunoSEQ multiplex PCR was the method, and the copy in TCRdb shows in-frame clones only, minus some. The table has more than 300,000 clones, more than 85% seen once. Input material: thymocytes. These TCRs come from a human donor.

The rearrangement links TRBV5-4 to TRBJ2-1, with 8 positions matching TRBD2. CDR1 and CDR2 (germline): SGHNT, YYREEE (reference sequence). The V and J ends lost 0 bases and 6 bases, in that order; junction bases with no gene match: 8. The CDR3 contains 16 residues. The CDR3 nucleotides read TGTGCCAGCAGCTTGGAGGGCGGGAGGAAGGGCAATGAGCAGTTCTTC. It yields the protein CASSLEGGRKGNEQFF.

This clone was counted a single time. The chain joins TRBV27 to TRBJ2-7; tentatively, D is TRBD2 (7 bases). This CDR3 contains 23 residues. From germline, CDR1 is MNHEY and CDR2 SMNVEV (reference sequence). Trimming shortened V by 2 bases and J by 4 bases, and 39 bases separated the two germline ends. CDR3 bases: TGTGCCAGCAGTTTAAGGTCCAGGGGAGGGCATGAAGGCGGAGACAATGGGGCTTACGAGCAGTACTTC. Encoded protein: CASSLRSRGGHEGGDNGAYEQYF.

V is TRBV27 and J is TRBJ2-5, with TRBD1 identical over 9 bases. Per germline, CDR1 MNHEY and CDR2 SMNVEV (reference sequence). V was clipped by 4 bases and J by 5 bases; unmatched bases: 5. This CDR3 has 14 amino acids. The CDR3 bases are TGTGCCAGCAGTTCACAGGGGGCCGGGGAGACCCAGTACTTC. Translating gives CASSSQGAGETQYF.

This chain joins TRBV30 and TRBJ2-7; tentatively, D is TRBD2 (6 bases). The V end lost 0 bases, the J end lost 4 bases, and 19 bases lay between the germline ends. CDR1 GTSNPN and CDR2 SVGIG come from the germline V gene (reference sequence). The CDR3 runs to 16 residues. CDR3 residues: CAWSVGLGGLSYEQYF. The CDR3 nucleotides read TGTGCCTGGAGTGTAGGCCTAGGAGGGTTGAGTTACGAGCAGTACTTC.

This chain connects TRBV6-4 to TRBJ2-2, with TRBD2 matching 12 bases. In germline, CDR1 is MRHNA, CDR2 SNTAGT. CDR3 size: 15 residues. V trimming: 5 bases; J trimming: 4 bases; junction bases outside the gene matches: 2. CDR3 in amino acids: CASSRTSGTTGELFF. CDR3 nucleotides: TGTGCCAGCAGTCGGACTAGCGGGACCACCGGGGAGCTGTTTTTT.

This rearrangement joins TRBV7-2 to TRBJ2-1, with 9 bases fitting TRBD2. The CDR3 runs to 17 residues. The germline gives CDR1 SGHTA, CDR2 FQGNSA. J lost 3 bases, V lost 7 bases, and 13 bases had no gene match. The CDR3 sequence is CASNAYAGTSLYNEQFF. DNA of the CDR3: TGTGCCAGCAATGCTTATGCAGGGACTAGCCTCTACAATGAGCAGTTCTTC.

This chain joins TRBV27 and TRBJ1-2; TRBD1 agrees at 8 bases. Germline V CDR1 and CDR2: MNHEY, SMNVEV (reference sequence). The CDR3 is 14 amino acids. V dropped 8 bases and J dropped 6; count of bases not matched to a gene: 11. CDR3 DNA: TGTGCCAGCGGGTCCCTTCAGGGGGCCGATGGCTACACCTTC. This sequence encodes CASGSLQGADGYTF.

The chain joins TRBV18 to TRBJ1-3; the D is unclear. The V and J ends lost 7 bases and 0 bases respectively, with 22 bases between them. Germline V CDR1 and CDR2: KGHSH, LQKENI. This CDR3 has 18 residues. In DNA, the CDR3 is TGTGCCAGCTTCGACTGGAGCGACTGGACTCTCTCTGGAAACACCATATATTTT. Its translation: CASFDWSDWTLSGNTIYF.

The rearrangement uses TRBV27 and TRBJ2-3; maybe TRBD2 (5 bases). Germline V gives CDR1 MNHEY, CDR2 SMNVEV (reference sequence). Trimming pared 6 bases from V and 2 bases from J, leaving 15 bases between. The CDR3 has 15 residues. The CDR3 nucleotides read TGTGCCAGCAGCCCCCTACGGGGAACCACAGATACGCAGTATTTT. Its translation is CASSPLRGTTDTQYF.

As concerns this clone: The same CDR3 also results from other DNA sequences found in this sample. V gene TRBV27 combines with J gene TRBJ2-3, with D unclear. CDR1 and CDR2 from the germline V gene are MNHEY and SMNVEV (reference sequence). This CDR3 comprises 13 residues. Trimming pared 2 bases from V and 0 bases from J, leaving 3 bases between. CDR3 sequence (DNA): TGTGCCAGCAGTTTACCTAGCACAGATACGCAGTATTTT. Its translation: CASSLPSTDTQYF.

This chain uses TRBV19 with TRBJ1-5; TRBD1 agrees at 9 bases. CDR3 size: 19 residues. In germline, CDR1 is LNHDA, CDR2 SQIVND (reference sequence). V lost 2 bases to trimming and J lost 2 bases; unmatched junction nucleotides: 13. CDR3 amino acids: CASSISRDRERQGNQPQHF. In nucleotides, the CDR3 is TGTGCCAGTAGTATAAGTAGGGACAGGGAGAGGCAAGGCAATCAGCCCCAGCATTTT.

The chain recombines TRBV28 with TRBJ2-3; the match to TRBD2 covers 12 bases. The V segment lost 2 bases and the J segment 0 bases; nucleotides outside the gene matches: 3. Germline lookup yields CDR1 MDHEN and CDR2 SYDVKM. The CDR3 spans 17 residues. The CDR3 sequence: CASSLQGTSGSTDTQYF. The DNA of the CDR3 is TGTGCCAGCAGTTTACAGGGGACTAGCGGGAGCACAGATACGCAGTATTTT.

This chain connects TRBV15 to TRBJ2-1, with a tentative D call TRBD2 (6 bases). In germline, CDR1 is LNHNV, CDR2 YYDKDF (reference sequence). V was clipped by 11 bases and J by 4 bases, with 21 bases between them. The CDR3 runs to 15 residues. The CDR3 nucleotides read TGTGCCTCATTGCCACAAGGAGGGAGTTACAATGAGCAGTTCTTC. This encodes CASLPQGGSYNEQFF. Full variable domain (missing parts from reference TRBV15 and TRBJ2-1): DAMVIQNPRYQVTQFGKPVTLSCSQTLNHNVMYWYQQKSSQAPKLLFHYYDKDFNNEADTPDNFQSRRPNTSFCFLDIRSPGLGDTAMYLCASLPQGGSYNEQFFGPGTRLTVL.

V is TRBV28 and J is TRBJ2-1; D unresolved. Trimming pared 6 bases from V and 4 bases from J, leaving 10 bases between. Germline values: CDR1 MDHEN, CDR2 SYDVKM. The CDR3 runs 13 residues. The CDR3 bases are TGTGCCAGCAGAGGCAGGTCTTACAATGAGCAGTTCTTC. Residues: CASRGRSYNEQFF.

The chain uses TRBV10-3 and TRBJ1-2; 7 positions agree with TRBD1. Germline lookup yields CDR1 ENHRY and CDR2 SYGVKD. Trimming took 4 bases from V and 8 from J; bases not matched to a gene: 10. The CDR3 is made up of 14 amino acids. CDR3 sequence: CAISVRRQGGGYTF. In nucleotides, the CDR3 is TGTGCCATCAGTGTACGTAGACAGGGTGGCGGCTACACCTTC.

The chain links TRBV30 to TRBJ2-3; D gene ambiguous. Germline values: CDR1 GTSNPN, CDR2 SVGIG (reference sequence). Trimming removed 7 bases from V and 2 bases from J, with 10 bases in between. The CDR3 is 12 amino acids. The CDR3 sequence: CAFKGFTDTQYF. The CDR3, as DNA: TGTGCCTTCAAAGGGTTCACAGATACGCAGTATTTT.

V usage is TRBV29-1 and J usage is TRBJ1-1; TRBD1 is a possible D gene (5 bases). The V end was cut by 3 bases, the J end by 2 bases, with 22 bases between. In germline, CDR1 is SQVTM, CDR2 ANQGSEA. The CDR3 is 17 amino acids. This chain's CDR3 is CSVDPWWGFVPNTEAFF. The CDR3, as DNA: TGCAGCGTTGATCCGTGGTGGGGGTTTGTGCCTAACACTGAAGCTTTCTTT. Based on the CDR3 plus reference TRBV29-1 and TRBJ1-1, the full variable domain is SAVISQKPSRDICQRGTSLTIQCQVDSQVTMMFWYRQQPGQSLTLIATANQGSEATYESGFVIDKFPISRPNLTFSTLTVSNMSPEDSSIYLCSVDPWWGFVPNTEAFFGQGTRLTVV.

This chain connects TRBV28 to TRBJ1-2; 12 bases map to TRBD1. With 6 bases clipped from V and 4 bases from J, the junction kept 12 bases outside the gene matches. The germline V gene has CDR1 MDHEN and CDR2 SYDVKM. This CDR3 is built from 17 residues. The CDR3 nucleotides read TGTGCCAGCAGACCTCGGGACAGGGGGCTCTCTTTCTATGGCTACACCTTC. Protein: CASRPRDRGLSFYGYTF.

The V gene is TRBV28, the J gene TRBJ1-3, with D maybe TRBD1 (5 bases). V was trimmed by 1 base and J by 0 bases, leaving 13 bases between them. The CDR3 is 17 residues long. The germline gives CDR1 MDHEN, CDR2 SYDVKM. The CDR3 DNA reads as TGTGCCAGCAGTTTATTTTGGGCAGGGAACTCTGGAAACACCATATATTTT. It codes for CASSLFWAGNSGNTIYF.

This clone occurred a few times. The rearrangement joins TRBV11-3 to TRBJ2-3; D gene ambiguous. V lost 6 bases and J lost 2, with 18 bases in between. Germline V CDR1 and CDR2: SGHNT, YENEEA. The length of the CDR3 is 16 residues. The CDR3: CASRQPLGIDTDTQYF. CDR3 DNA sequence: TGTGCCAGCAGACAACCCCTAGGGATTGACACAGATACGCAGTATTTT.

This sequence joins TRBV6-4 and TRBJ2-7; TRBD1 or TRBD2 may be the D gene (5 bases each). V dropped 11 bases and J dropped 7 bases, with 21 bases sitting between them. Germline-derived CDR1 and CDR2 are MRHNA and SNTAGT. This CDR3 spans 13 amino acids. CDR3 DNA sequence: TGTGCCCCCGAAAGGACGCTCTGGGGGGAGCAGTACTTC. It yields the protein CAPERTLWGEQYF.

The CDR3 bases are TGTGCCAGCTCACCACTTGCTCCCGGGACAGGGGACACCGGGGAGCTGTTTTTT. This sequence encodes CASSPLAPGTGDTGELFF. The chain uses TRBV18 and TRBJ2-2; TRBD1 matches 10 bases. V gave up 1 base and J gave up 3 bases; unmatched junction bases: 8. The CDR3 contains 18 residues. CDR1 is KGHSH, CDR2 LQKENI, per germline.

This clone was found once. V is TRBV6-4 and J is TRBJ2-1; 7 bases match TRBD1. Losses at the gene ends were 6 bases for V and 4 bases for J; bases not matched to a gene: 3. This CDR3 is built from 13 residues. Per the germline V gene, CDR1 is MRHNA and CDR2 is SNTAGT. CDR3 DNA sequence: TGTGCCAGCAGCCAACAGGGGTACAATGAGCAGTTCTTC. Its translation: CASSQQGYNEQFF.

The chain couples TRBV7-2 to TRBJ2-1; weak D call: TRBD2 (6 bases). Trimming removed 5 bases from V and 5 bases from J, with 19 bases in between. The CDR3 is made up of 16 amino acids. Germline assignment: CDR1 SGHTA and CDR2 FQGNSA. The CDR3 coding sequence is TGTGCCAGCAGCCCCTACCGGAGACTAGAGAACAATGAGCAGTTCTTC. Its translation: CASSPYRRLENNEQFF.

This rearrangement joins TRBV6-1 to TRBJ1-3; D call uncertain. V lost 6 bases and J 0 bases, leaving 9 bases between the germline ends. Germline V CDR1 and CDR2: MNHNS, SASEGT. The CDR3 has 14 amino acids. As DNA, the CDR3 is TGTGCCAGCAGACCCGAAAGCTCTGGAAACACCATATATTTT. Protein product: CASRPESSGNTIYF.

The CDR3 bases are TGCGCCAGCAGCTCCGTCGGGACAGGCCATTACAATGAGCAGTTCTTC. Its protein is CASSSVGTGHYNEQFF. V and J are TRBV5-1 and TRBJ2-1; the match to TRBD1 covers 8 bases. The CDR3 extends over 16 amino acids. The germline V gene encodes CDR1 SGHRS and CDR2 YFSETQ. V lost 3 bases and J lost 4; bases outside the gene matches: 9.

The CDR3 DNA follows: TGTGCCAGCAGCATCGGACTAGCGGGGGGTCCTTACAATGAGCAGTTCTTC. It is translated as CASSIGLAGGPYNEQFF. V and J are TRBV14 and TRBJ2-1; 14 nucleotides agree with TRBD2. Germline V gene sequence: CDR1 SGHDN, CDR2 FVKESK. The CDR3 runs to 17 residues. The trim removed 5 bases at V and 4 bases at J, leaving 7 bases unmatched.

The V call is TRBV5-1, the J call TRBJ2-7; 9 bases fit TRBD1. CDR1 is SGHRS, CDR2 YFSETQ, per germline. V lost 2 bases to trimming and J lost 4 bases; unmatched junction nucleotides: 13. This CDR3 spans 17 amino acids. The CDR3 DNA reads TGCGCCAGCAGCTTTGGGGGAAAACAGGGGGCGCGGTACGAGCAGTACTTC. It yields the protein CASSFGGKQGARYEQYF.

The genes are TRBV5-1 and TRBJ1-2; 7 positions match TRBD1. This CDR3 has 15 amino acids. The V gene end was trimmed by 2 bases and the J gene end by 8 bases; junction bases not matched to a gene: 12. Germline V gives CDR1 SGHRS, CDR2 YFSETQ. In DNA form, the CDR3 reads TGCGCCAGCAGCTTCTCAGGACAGGAACGGGGAGGCTACACCTTC. Protein: CASSFSGQERGGYTF.